Following are 10 T cell receptor beta chains from one sample sequenced in a study of response to subunit inactivated influenza vaccine. TCRdb analysed the RT-PCR reads with MiXCR anew, one entry per CDR3 protein. In the table there are hundreds of thousands of distinct CDR3 sequences, around 20% of which are singletons. The source was PBMCs from blood, collected 5 days after vaccination. These receptors all come from a man between 45 and 60 years old who received an inactivated influenza vaccine.

V gene TRBV29-1 combines with J gene TRBJ2-1; TRBD1 agrees at 8 bases. There are 13 residues in the CDR3. V shed 7 bases, J shed 0 bases, and the junction held 2 bases outside the gene matches. Looked up from germline, CDR1 is SQVTM and CDR2 is ANQGSEA. CDR3 bases: TGCAGCGGAGACAGGGGCTCCTACAATGAGCAGTTCTTC. Its protein is CSGDRGSYNEQFF.

This clonotype turned up a few times. The chain joins TRBV4-2 to TRBJ2-1; D ambiguous. The CDR3 has 12 residues. The V gene lost 2 bases and the J gene lost 8 bases, with 7 bases spanning the gap. Germline values: CDR1 LGHNA, CDR2 YNFKEQ. The CDR3: CASSQRFDEQFF. DNA of the CDR3: TGTGCCAGCAGCCAAAGATTTGATGAGCAGTTCTTC.

At least ten counts were recorded for this clonotype. V is TRBV4-2 and J is TRBJ2-1, with no clear D. V was clipped by 1 base and J by 5 bases, with 9 bases between them. The CDR3 is 14 residues long. Germline CDR1 LGHNA, CDR2 YNFKEQ. The CDR3 region has the DNA TGTGCCAGCAGCCAAGTGGCGTCGGACAATGAGCAGTTCTTC. Translated: CASSQVASDNEQFF.

This clonotype came up a few times. This chain uses TRBV7-9 with TRBJ2-7; D unclear. Per the germline V gene, CDR1 is SEHNR and CDR2 is FQNEAQ (reference sequence). The ends were cut back, 1 base at V and 7 bases at J, with 8 bases in the middle. This CDR3 region has 12 residues. The CDR3 is CASSLGAAEQYF. The CDR3 coding sequence is TGTGCCAGCAGCTTAGGGGCAGCTGAGCAGTACTTC.

The V and J genes are TRBV15 and TRBJ2-1; no clear D gene. Germline V gene data show CDR1 as LNHNV and CDR2 as YYDKDF (reference sequence). The germline V and J ends were trimmed by 1 base and 10 bases, with 8 bases remaining between them. The CDR3 is made up of 12 amino acids. CDR3 sequence: CATSRAGWEQFF. In nucleotides, the CDR3 is TGTGCCACCAGCAGAGCCGGATGGGAGCAGTTCTTC.

This clonotype was picked up many times. The chain employs TRBV5-1 and TRBJ1-1; no definite D call. The V gene lost 4 bases and the J gene lost 8 bases, with 9 bases spanning the gap. Germline lookup yields CDR1 SGHRS and CDR2 YFSETQ. The CDR3 length is 11 residues. The CDR3 loop reads CASSHGGEAFF. For the CDR3, the DNA is TGCGCCAGCAGCCACGGTGGGGAAGCTTTCTTT.

The chain joins TRBV5-1 to TRBJ1-6; D unclear. The CDR3 sequence is 14 residues long. Germline V gives CDR1 SGHRS, CDR2 YFSETQ. V was shortened by 7 bases and J by 8 bases, with 16 bases between the two germline ends. This chain's CDR3 is CASHSVGADSPLHF. In DNA, the CDR3 is TGCGCCAGCCATTCGGTTGGAGCTGATTCACCCCTCCACTTT.

The chain combines TRBV28 with TRBJ1-1, with unresolved D. Trimming cost V 7 bases and J 1 base, with 13 bases left between them. The germline V gene encodes CDR1 MDHEN and CDR2 SYDVKM. This CDR3 has 14 amino acids. CDR3 nucleotide sequence: TGTGCCAGCATGATAGGGTCGCCGAACACTGAAGCTTTCTTT. Residues: CASMIGSPNTEAFF.

This clonotype turned up a few times. This chain joins TRBV12-3 or TRBV12-4 and TRBJ1-2; no reliable D call. Trimming removed 3 bases at V and 6 bases at J, with 11 bases between. The CDR3 runs 13 residues. CDR3 loop: CASSLSLTHGYTF. As DNA, the CDR3 is TGTGCCAGCAGTTTGTCGCTCACCCATGGCTACACCTTC.

This clonotype has a handful of counts. This chain connects TRBV7-9 to TRBJ2-5; TRBD2 agrees at 14 bases. J lost 10 bases, V lost 4 bases, and 11 bases had no gene match. Germline assignment: CDR1 SEHNR and CDR2 FQNEAQ (reference sequence). This CDR3 has 16 amino acids. CDR3 nucleotide sequence: TGTGCCAGCAGCTCAGGACTAGCGGGGGGCTTTTTCGACCAGTACTTC. Translating it yields CASSSGLAGGFFDQYF. The whole variable domain, remainder taken from reference TRBV7-9 and TRBJ2-5, is DTGVSQNPRHKITKRGQNVTFRCDPISEHNRLYWYRQTLGQGPEFLTYFQNEAQLEKSRLLSDRFSAERPKGSFSTLEIQRTEQGDSAMYLCASSSGLAGGFFDQYFGPGTRLLVL.